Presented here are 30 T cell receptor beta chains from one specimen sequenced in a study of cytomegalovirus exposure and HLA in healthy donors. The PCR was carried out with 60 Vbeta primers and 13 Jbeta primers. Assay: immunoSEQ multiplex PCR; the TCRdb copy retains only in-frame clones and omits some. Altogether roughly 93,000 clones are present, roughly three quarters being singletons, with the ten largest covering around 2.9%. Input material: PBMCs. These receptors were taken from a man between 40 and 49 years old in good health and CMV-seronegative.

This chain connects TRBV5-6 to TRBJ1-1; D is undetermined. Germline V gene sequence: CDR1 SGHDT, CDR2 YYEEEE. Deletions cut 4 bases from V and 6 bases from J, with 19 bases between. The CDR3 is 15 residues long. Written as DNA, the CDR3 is TGTGCCAGCAGCGTCTTAACAAACCTGAGGGCTGAAGCTTTCTTT. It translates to CASSVLTNLRAEAFF.

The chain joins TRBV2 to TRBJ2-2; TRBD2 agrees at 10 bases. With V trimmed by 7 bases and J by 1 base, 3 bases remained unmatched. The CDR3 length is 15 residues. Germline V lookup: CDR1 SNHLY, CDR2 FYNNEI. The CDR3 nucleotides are TGTGCCAGCACTCGACTAGCGGGGAACACCGGGGAGCTGTTTTTT. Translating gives CASTRLAGNTGELFF.

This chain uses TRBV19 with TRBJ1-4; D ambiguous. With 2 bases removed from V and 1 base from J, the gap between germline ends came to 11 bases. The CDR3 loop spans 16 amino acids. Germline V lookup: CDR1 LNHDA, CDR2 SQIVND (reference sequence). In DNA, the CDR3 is TGTGCCAGTAGTATACCCCGAGGAGGAACTAATGAAAAACTGTTTTTT. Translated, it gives CASSIPRGGTNEKLFF. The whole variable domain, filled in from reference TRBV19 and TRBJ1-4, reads DGGITQSPKYLFRKEGQNVTLSCEQNLNHDAMYWYRQDPGQGLRLIYYSQIVNDFQKGDIAEGYSVSREKKESFPLTVTSAQKNPTAFYLCASSIPRGGTNEKLFFGSGTQLSVL.

Here the CDR3 reads CASSETYTGELFF. CDR3 DNA sequence: TGTGCCAGCAGTGAAACATACACCGGGGAGCTGTTTTTT. J is TRBJ2-2 and V is TRBV6-1, with D hard to call. This CDR3 comprises 13 residues. Germline V gene sequence: CDR1 MNHNS, CDR2 SASEGT. V was cut by 2 bases and J by 3 bases, with 4 bases left in between.

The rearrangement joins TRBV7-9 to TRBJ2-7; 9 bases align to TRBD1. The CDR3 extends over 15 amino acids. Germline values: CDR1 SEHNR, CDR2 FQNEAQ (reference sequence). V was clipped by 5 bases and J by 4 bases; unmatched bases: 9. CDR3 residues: CASSPLQGALYEQYF. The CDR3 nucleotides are TGTGCCAGCAGCCCCCTACAGGGGGCGCTTTACGAGCAGTACTTC.

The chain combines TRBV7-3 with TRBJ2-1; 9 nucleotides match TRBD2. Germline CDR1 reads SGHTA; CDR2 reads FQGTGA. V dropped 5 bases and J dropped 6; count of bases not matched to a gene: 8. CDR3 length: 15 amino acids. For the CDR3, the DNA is TGTGCCAGCAGCCCGGCGGGGGGGCCAGGCAATGAGCAGTTCTTC. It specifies CASSPAGGPGNEQFF.

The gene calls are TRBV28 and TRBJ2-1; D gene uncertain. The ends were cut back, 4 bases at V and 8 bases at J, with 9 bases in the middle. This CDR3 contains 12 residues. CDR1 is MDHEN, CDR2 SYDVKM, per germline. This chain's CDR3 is CASSYSVDEQFF. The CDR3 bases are TGTGCCAGCAGTTACTCGGTCGATGAGCAGTTCTTC.

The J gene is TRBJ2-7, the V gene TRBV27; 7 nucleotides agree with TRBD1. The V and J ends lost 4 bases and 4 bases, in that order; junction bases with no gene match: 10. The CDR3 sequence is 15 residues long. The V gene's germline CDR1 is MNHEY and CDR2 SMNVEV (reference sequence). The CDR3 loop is CASSYRGQGYYEQYF. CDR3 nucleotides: TGTGCCAGCAGTTACAGGGGCCAGGGGTATTACGAGCAGTACTTC.

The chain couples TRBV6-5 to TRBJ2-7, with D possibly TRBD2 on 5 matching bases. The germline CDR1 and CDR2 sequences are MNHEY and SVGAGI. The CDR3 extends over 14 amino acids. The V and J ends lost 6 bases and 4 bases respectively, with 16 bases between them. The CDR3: CASSRIKGEYEQYF. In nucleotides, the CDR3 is TGTGCCAGCAGCCGCATTAAGGGAGAGTACGAGCAGTACTTC.

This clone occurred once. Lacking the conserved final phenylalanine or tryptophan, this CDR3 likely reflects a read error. CDR3 nucleotides: TGTGCCAGCAGTCTCCAACGGCTAGATAGCAATCAGCCCCAGCATCTT. This encodes CASSLQRLDSNQPQHL. V gene TRBV2 combines with J gene TRBJ1-5; no firm D call. V dropped 5 bases and J dropped 0 bases, with 14 bases sitting between them. This CDR3 is built from 16 residues. In germline, CDR1 is SNHLY, CDR2 FYNNEI.

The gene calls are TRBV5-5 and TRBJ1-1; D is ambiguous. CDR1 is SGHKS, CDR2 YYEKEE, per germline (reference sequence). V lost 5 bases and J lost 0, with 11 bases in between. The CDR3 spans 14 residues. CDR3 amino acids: CASSVSEMNTEAFF. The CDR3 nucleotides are TGTGCCAGCAGTGTGTCGGAGATGAACACTGAAGCTTTCTTT. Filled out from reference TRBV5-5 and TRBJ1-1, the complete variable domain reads DAGVTQSPTHLIKTRGQQVTLRCSPISGHKSVSWYQQVLGQGPQFIFQYYEKEERGRGNFPDRFSARQFPNYSSELNVNALLLGDSALYLCASSVSEMNTEAFFGQGTRLTVV.

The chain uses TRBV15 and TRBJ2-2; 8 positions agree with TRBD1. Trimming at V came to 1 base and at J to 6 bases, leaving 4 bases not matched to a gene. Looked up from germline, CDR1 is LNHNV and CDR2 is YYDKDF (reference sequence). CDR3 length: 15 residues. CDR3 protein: CATSRARGQAGELFF. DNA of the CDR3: TGTGCCACCAGCAGAGCCAGGGGGCAGGCCGGGGAGCTGTTTTTT.

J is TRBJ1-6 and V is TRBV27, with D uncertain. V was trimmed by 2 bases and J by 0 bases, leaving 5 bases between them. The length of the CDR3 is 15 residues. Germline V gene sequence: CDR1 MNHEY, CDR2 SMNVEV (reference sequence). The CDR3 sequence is CASSLISSYNSPLHF. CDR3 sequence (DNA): TGTGCCAGCAGTTTAATTAGCTCCTATAATTCACCCCTCCACTTT.

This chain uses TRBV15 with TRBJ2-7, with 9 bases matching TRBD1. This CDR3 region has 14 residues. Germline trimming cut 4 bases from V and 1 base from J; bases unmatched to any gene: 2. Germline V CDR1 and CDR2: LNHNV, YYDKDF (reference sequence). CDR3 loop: CATSKQGASYEQYF. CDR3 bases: TGTGCCACCAGCAAACAGGGGGCATCCTACGAGCAGTACTTC.

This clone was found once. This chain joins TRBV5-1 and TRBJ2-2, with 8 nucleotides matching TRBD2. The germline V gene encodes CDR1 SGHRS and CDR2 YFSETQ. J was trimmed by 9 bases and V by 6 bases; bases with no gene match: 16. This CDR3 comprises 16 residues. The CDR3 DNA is TGCGCCAGCACCGTTGGCACTAGCGGAGGCCACCGGGAGCTGTTTTTT. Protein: CASTVGTSGGHRELFF. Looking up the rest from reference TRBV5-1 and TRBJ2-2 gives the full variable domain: KAGVTQTPRYLIKTRGQQVTLSCSPISGHRSVSWYQQTPGQGLQFLFEYFSETQRNKGNFPGRFSGRQFSNSRSEMNVSTLELGDSALYLCASTVGTSGGHRELFFGEGSRLTVL.

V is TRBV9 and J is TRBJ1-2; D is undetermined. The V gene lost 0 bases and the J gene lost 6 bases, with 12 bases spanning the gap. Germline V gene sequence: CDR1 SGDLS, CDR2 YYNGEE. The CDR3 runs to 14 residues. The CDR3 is CASSVEAPEDGYTF. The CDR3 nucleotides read TGTGCCAGCAGCGTAGAGGCTCCTGAGGATGGCTACACCTTC.

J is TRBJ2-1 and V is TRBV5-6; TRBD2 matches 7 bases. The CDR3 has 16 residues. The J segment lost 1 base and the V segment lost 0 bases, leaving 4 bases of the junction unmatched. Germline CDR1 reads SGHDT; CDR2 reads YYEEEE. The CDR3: CASSLGWGGSYNEQFF. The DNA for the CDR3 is TGTGCCAGCAGCTTGGGGTGGGGAGGGTCCTACAATGAGCAGTTCTTC.

CDR3 DNA sequence: TGTGCCAGCAGCTTACCCCAGGCCTACTATGGCTACACCTTC. This encodes CASSLPQAYYGYTF. This sequence joins TRBV7-9 and TRBJ1-2; D gene ambiguous. The CDR3 runs to 14 residues. V was pared by 2 bases and J by 3 bases, with 10 bases between. Germline CDR1 and CDR2: SEHNR and FQNEAQ (reference sequence).

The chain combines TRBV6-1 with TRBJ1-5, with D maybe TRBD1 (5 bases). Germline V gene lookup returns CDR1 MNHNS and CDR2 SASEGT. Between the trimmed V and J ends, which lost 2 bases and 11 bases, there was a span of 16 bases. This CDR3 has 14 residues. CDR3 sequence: CASSERTTGGAQHF. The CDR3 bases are TGTGCCAGCAGTGAAAGGACAACAGGTGGTGCCCAGCATTTT.

This CDR3 reads CASETGGYEQYF. The CDR3 DNA sequence: TGTGCCAGCGAAACAGGGGGCTACGAGCAGTACTTC. The V and J genes are TRBV2 and TRBJ2-7; 8 bases align to TRBD1. This CDR3 spans 12 amino acids. After removal of 8 bases from V and 3 bases from J, the junction contained 3 bases not matched to a gene. Germline loops: CDR1 SNHLY, CDR2 FYNNEI.

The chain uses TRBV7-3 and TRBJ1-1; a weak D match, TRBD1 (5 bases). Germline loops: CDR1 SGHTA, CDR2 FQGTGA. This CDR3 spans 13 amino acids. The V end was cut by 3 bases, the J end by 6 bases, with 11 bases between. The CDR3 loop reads CASSLYPGSEAFF. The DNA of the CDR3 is TGTGCCAGCAGCTTGTACCCAGGGTCTGAAGCTTTCTTT.

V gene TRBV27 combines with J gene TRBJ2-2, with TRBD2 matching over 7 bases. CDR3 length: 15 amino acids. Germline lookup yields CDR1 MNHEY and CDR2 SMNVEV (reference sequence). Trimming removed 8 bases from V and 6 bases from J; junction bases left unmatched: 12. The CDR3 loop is CASLGAGDLPGELFF. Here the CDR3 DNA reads TGTGCCAGCCTCGGGGCGGGGGACCTCCCCGGGGAGCTGTTTTTT.

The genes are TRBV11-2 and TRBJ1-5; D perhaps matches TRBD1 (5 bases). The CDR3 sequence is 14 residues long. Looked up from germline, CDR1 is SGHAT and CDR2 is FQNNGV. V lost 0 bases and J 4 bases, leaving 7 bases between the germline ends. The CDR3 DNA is TGTGCCAGCAGCTTAGAGGGGCAGAATCAGCCCCAGCATTTT. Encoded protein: CASSLEGQNQPQHF.

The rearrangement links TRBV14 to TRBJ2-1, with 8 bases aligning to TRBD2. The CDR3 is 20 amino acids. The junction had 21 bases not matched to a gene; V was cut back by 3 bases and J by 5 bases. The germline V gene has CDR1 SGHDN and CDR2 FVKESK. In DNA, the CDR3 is TGTGCCAGCAGCCATATACGACGGGGGGGCAATCAAGAGCTCCACAATGAGCAGTTCTTC. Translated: CASSHIRRGGNQELHNEQFF.

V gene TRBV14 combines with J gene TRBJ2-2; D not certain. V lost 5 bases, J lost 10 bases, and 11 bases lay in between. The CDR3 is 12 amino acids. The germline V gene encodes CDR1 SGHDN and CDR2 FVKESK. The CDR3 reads CASSYGPEELFF. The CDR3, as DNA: TGTGCCAGCAGCTATGGGCCCGAGGAGCTGTTTTTT.

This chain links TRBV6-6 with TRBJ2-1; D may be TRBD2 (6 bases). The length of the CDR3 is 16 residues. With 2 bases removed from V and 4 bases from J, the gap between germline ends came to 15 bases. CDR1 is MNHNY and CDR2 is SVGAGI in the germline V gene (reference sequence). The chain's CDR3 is CASSYNRDSGYNEQFF. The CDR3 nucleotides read TGTGCCAGCAGTTACAACCGGGACTCGGGATACAATGAGCAGTTCTTC.

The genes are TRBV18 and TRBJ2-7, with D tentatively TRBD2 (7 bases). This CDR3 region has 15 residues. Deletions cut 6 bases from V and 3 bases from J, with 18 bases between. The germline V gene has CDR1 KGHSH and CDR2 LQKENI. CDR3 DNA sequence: TGTGCCAGCTCCCCTTCGATAGGGGGGGTCTACGAGCAGTACTTC. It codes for CASSPSIGGVYEQYF.

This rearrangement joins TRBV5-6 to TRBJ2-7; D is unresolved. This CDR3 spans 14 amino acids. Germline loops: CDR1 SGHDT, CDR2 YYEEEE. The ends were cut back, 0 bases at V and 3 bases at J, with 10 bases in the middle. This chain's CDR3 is CASSLGRNYYEQYF. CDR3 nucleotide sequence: TGTGCCAGCAGCTTGGGACGCAACTACTACGAGCAGTACTTC. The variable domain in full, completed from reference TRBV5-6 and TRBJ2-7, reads DAGVTQSPTHLIKTRGQQVTLRCSPKSGHDTVSWYQQALGQGPQFIFQYYEEEERQRGNFPDRFSGHQFPNYSSELNVNALLLGDSALYLCASSLGRNYYEQYFGPGTRLTVT.

In DNA, the CDR3 is TGCGCCAGCAGGGGATATTTAGCGGGCATAAACACCGGGGAGCTGTTTTTT. This sequence encodes CASRGYLAGINTGELFF. The chain carries TRBV5-1 and TRBJ2-2, with TRBD2 matching over 7 bases. The germline V gene has CDR1 SGHRS and CDR2 YFSETQ. V lost 5 bases, J lost 2 bases, and 12 bases stayed unmatched. There are 17 residues in the CDR3.

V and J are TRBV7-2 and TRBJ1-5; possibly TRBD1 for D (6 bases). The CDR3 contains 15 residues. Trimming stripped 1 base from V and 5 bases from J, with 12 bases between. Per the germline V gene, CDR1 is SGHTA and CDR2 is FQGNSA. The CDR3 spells CASSLGGRGYQPQHF. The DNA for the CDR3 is TGTGCCAGCAGCTTAGGCGGCAGGGGCTATCAGCCCCAGCATTTT.